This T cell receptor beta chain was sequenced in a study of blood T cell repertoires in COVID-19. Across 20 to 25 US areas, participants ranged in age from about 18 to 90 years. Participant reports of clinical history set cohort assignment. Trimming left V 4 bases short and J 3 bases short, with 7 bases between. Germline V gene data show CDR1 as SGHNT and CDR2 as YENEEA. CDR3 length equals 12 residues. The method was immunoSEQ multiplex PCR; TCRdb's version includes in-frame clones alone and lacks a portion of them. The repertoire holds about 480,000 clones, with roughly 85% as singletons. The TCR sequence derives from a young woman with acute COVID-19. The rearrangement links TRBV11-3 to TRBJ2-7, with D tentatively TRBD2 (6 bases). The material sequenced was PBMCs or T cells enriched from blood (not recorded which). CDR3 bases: TGTGCCAGCAGCTCCGGGGGCTACGAGCAGTACTTC. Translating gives CASSSGGYEQYF. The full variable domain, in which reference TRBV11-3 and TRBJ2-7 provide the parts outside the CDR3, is EAGVVQSPRYKIIEKKQPVAFWCNPISGHNTLYWYLQNLGQGPELLIRYENEEAVDDSQLPKDRFSAERLKGVDSTLKIQPAELGDSAVYLCASSSGGYEQYFGPGTRLTVT.